A selection of T cell receptor beta chains follows, all from one sample in a study of patients and donors after allogeneic stem cell transplantation. TCRdb independently ran MiXCR on the RT-PCR reads; one entry per CDR3 protein. Of about a million distinct CDR3 sequences in the sample, about a sixth were seen once. The source material was blood, either unsorted or a sorted T cell fraction (not recorded which). The receptors stem from a human donor who was either an allogeneic HSCT recipient or a stem cell or donor lymphocyte infusion donor (not recorded which). It is not recorded whose cells these are; they may come from a transplant donor. The CDR3 runs from the conserved cysteine through the conserved F or W. Each record gives: V gene, D gene, J gene, clone size, CDR3 DNA, CDR3 protein. The D gene is left open where the match is weak. Size is omitted from some rows. Given values are once, few, many or a class for expanded clones.

V gene: TRBV24-1; D gene: NA; J gene: TRBJ2-6; clone size: NA; CDR3 DNA: TGTGCCACCAGTGACAAGGCCACTGGGGCCAACGTCCTGACTTTC; CDR3 protein: CATSDKATGANVLTF
V gene: TRBV5-1; D gene: NA; J gene: TRBJ1-2; clone size: few; CDR3 DNA: TGCGCCAGCACCCGGGACATAAACTATGGCTACACCTTC; CDR3 protein: CASTRDINYGYTF
V gene: TRBV19; D gene: TRBD1; J gene: TRBJ1-2; clone size: NA; CDR3 DNA: TGTGCCAGTACCCATATTCAGGGGGGGCTGACCTATGGCTACACCTTC; CDR3 protein: CASTHIQGGLTYGYTF
V gene: TRBV12-3/TRBV12-4; D gene: TRBD2; J gene: TRBJ2-7; clone size: few; CDR3 DNA: TGTGCCAGCAGTTCCCCTGAAGGGACTAGCGGGAGGGCCTACGAGCAGTACTTC; CDR3 protein: CASSSPEGTSGRAYEQYF
V gene: TRBV7-9; D gene: NA; J gene: TRBJ2-1; clone size: NA; CDR3 DNA: TGTGCCAGCAGCTCCTCACTAGCCTATCATGAGCAGTTCTTC; CDR3 protein: CASSSSLAYHEQFF
V gene: TRBV15; D gene: NA; J gene: TRBJ1-5; clone size: few; CDR3 DNA: TGTGCCACCAGCAGTGTTCTAGCGGGCGGCAATCAGCCCCAGCATTTT; CDR3 protein: CATSSVLAGGNQPQHF
V gene: TRBV7-2; D gene: TRBD1; J gene: TRBJ1-1; clone size: NA; CDR3 DNA: TGTGCCAGCAGGGGGACAGGGGGTTTAAACACTGAAGCTTTCTTT; CDR3 protein: CASRGTGGLNTEAFF
V gene: TRBV7-9; D gene: TRBD2; J gene: TRBJ2-1; clone size: NA; CDR3 DNA: TGTGCCAGCAGCTCCCTGACTAGCGGGGCCTACAATGAGCAGTTCTTC; CDR3 protein: CASSSLTSGAYNEQFF
V gene: TRBV20-1; D gene: NA; J gene: TRBJ1-4; clone size: NA; CDR3 DNA: TGCAGTGCTAGTAGGGGCTCAACCGGTGAAAAACTGTTTTTT; CDR3 protein: CSASRGSTGEKLFF
V gene: TRBV9; D gene: NA; J gene: TRBJ1-1; clone size: few; CDR3 DNA: TGTGCCAGCAGCGTAGCTACAGGCCCGAACACTGAAGCTTTCTTT; CDR3 protein: CASSVATGPNTEAFF
V gene: TRBV25-1; D gene: NA; J gene: TRBJ1-6; clone size: few; CDR3 DNA: TGTGCCAGCAGTGAAACAGGGAATAGTTCACCCCTCCACTTT; CDR3 protein: CASSETGNSSPLHF
V gene: TRBV9; D gene: TRBD2; J gene: TRBJ2-7; clone size: NA; CDR3 DNA: TGTGCCAGCAGCCCAAGCGGGAATCCCCTCTCCTACGAGCAGTACTTC; CDR3 protein: CASSPSGNPLSYEQYF
V gene: TRBV5-1; D gene: NA; J gene: TRBJ2-1; clone size: few; CDR3 DNA: TGCGCCAGCAGCCTCCTCCCCGGACCGGACTACAATGAGCAGTTCTTC; CDR3 protein: CASSLLPGPDYNEQFF
V gene: TRBV5-5; D gene: NA; J gene: TRBJ2-7; clone size: NA; CDR3 DNA: TGTGCCAGCAGCTTGTACGAGGAGCTAGCCGCATTTTACGAGCAGTACTTC; CDR3 protein: CASSLYEELAAFYEQYF
V gene: TRBV7-3; D gene: NA; J gene: TRBJ2-5; clone size: many; CDR3 DNA: TGTGCCAGCAGCTTGGGCACTCAAGAGACCCAGTACTTC; CDR3 protein: CASSLGTQETQYF
V gene: TRBV9; D gene: NA; J gene: TRBJ1-3; clone size: NA; CDR3 DNA: TGTGCCAGCAGCCACTCCCTAAACACCATATATTTT; CDR3 protein: CASSHSLNTIYF
V gene: TRBV30; D gene: NA; J gene: TRBJ1-3; clone size: few; CDR3 DNA: TGTGCCTGGAACCCGGGGGATGGAAACACCATATATTTT; CDR3 protein: CAWNPGDGNTIYF
V gene: TRBV12-3/TRBV12-4; D gene: NA; J gene: TRBJ2-7; clone size: few; CDR3 DNA: TGTGCCAGCAGTGCGGGGCCTAACGGTGAGCAGTACTTC; CDR3 protein: CASSAGPNGEQYF
V gene: TRBV29-1; D gene: TRBD1; J gene: TRBJ1-2; clone size: NA; CDR3 DNA: TGCAGCGCCGGGGACAGGGACCATGGCTACACCTTC; CDR3 protein: CSAGDRDHGYTF
V gene: TRBV5-6; D gene: TRBD1; J gene: TRBJ2-5; clone size: NA; CDR3 DNA: TGTGCCAGCAGCACCACAGGGGGGGAGACCCAGTACTTC; CDR3 protein: CASSTTGGETQYF
V gene: TRBV4-2; D gene: TRBD2; J gene: TRBJ2-2; clone size: NA; CDR3 DNA: TGTGCCAGCAGCTCTACGACAAGGCGGGGGGCCGGGGAGCTGTTTTTT; CDR3 protein: CASSSTTRRGAGELFF
V gene: TRBV29-1; D gene: TRBD1; J gene: TRBJ1-1; clone size: NA; CDR3 DNA: TGCAGCGTGTGGGCGAGGGGGCGGATGATGAACACTGAAGCTTTCTTT; CDR3 protein: CSVWARGRMMNTEAFF
V gene: TRBV18; D gene: NA; J gene: TRBJ1-1; clone size: NA; CDR3 DNA: TGTGCCAGCTCCCCAACGAGCACTGAAGCTTTCTTT; CDR3 protein: CASSPTSTEAFF
V gene: TRBV6-1; D gene: NA; J gene: TRBJ2-4; clone size: NA; CDR3 DNA: TGTGCCAGCAGTGAGGGCCGACTAAACATTCAGTACTTC; CDR3 protein: CASSEGRLNIQYF
V gene: TRBV20-1; D gene: NA; J gene: TRBJ1-2; clone size: few; CDR3 DNA: TGCAGTGCTAGTAATCGACAGGTCTATGGCTACACCTTC; CDR3 protein: CSASNRQVYGYTF
V gene: TRBV4-3; D gene: NA; J gene: TRBJ1-1; clone size: few; CDR3 DNA: TGCGCCAGCAGCCGAGTTCCGTTCCAGAACACTGAAGCTTTCTTT; CDR3 protein: CASSRVPFQNTEAFF
V gene: TRBV7-2; D gene: TRBD2; J gene: TRBJ2-3; clone size: few; CDR3 DNA: TGTGCCAGCAGCTTAAGGGCTAGCGGGGGGGCTGCAGATACGCAGTATTTT; CDR3 protein: CASSLRASGGAADTQYF
V gene: TRBV3-1; D gene: NA; J gene: TRBJ1-4; clone size: few; CDR3 DNA: TGTGCCAGCAGCCAAGGTTCTTGGGGGCGACAGAAACTGTTTTTT; CDR3 protein: CASSQGSWGRQKLFF
V gene: TRBV5-1; D gene: NA; J gene: TRBJ1-1; clone size: NA; CDR3 DNA: TGCGCCAGCAGCTTGGAGTGGGACACTGAAGCTTTCTTT; CDR3 protein: CASSLEWDTEAFF
V gene: TRBV10-3; D gene: NA; J gene: TRBJ2-7; clone size: few; CDR3 DNA: TGTGCCATCAGTGGGGACGGACTCGAGGAGCAGTACTTC; CDR3 protein: CAISGDGLEEQYF
V gene: TRBV30; D gene: NA; J gene: TRBJ1-6; clone size: NA; CDR3 DNA: TGTGCCTGGGCCGGTGGGAGCTCCTATAATTCACCCCTCCACTTT; CDR3 protein: CAWAGGSSYNSPLHF
V gene: TRBV29-1; D gene: NA; J gene: TRBJ2-3; clone size: many; CDR3 DNA: TGCAGCGTTGAAGATCCCGGGACAAGCCTTAGCACAGATACGCAGTATTTT; CDR3 protein: CSVEDPGTSLSTDTQYF
V gene: TRBV5-1; D gene: NA; J gene: TRBJ1-4; clone size: few; CDR3 DNA: TGCGCCAGCAGCTCACCGGAGGGCGAAAAACTGTTTTTT; CDR3 protein: CASSSPEGEKLFF
V gene: TRBV11-1; D gene: TRBD1; J gene: TRBJ2-7; clone size: NA; CDR3 DNA: TGTGCCAGCAGCTTCGGACAGGCAGCCTACGAGCAGTACTTC; CDR3 protein: CASSFGQAAYEQYF
V gene: TRBV27; D gene: NA; J gene: TRBJ2-7; clone size: few; CDR3 DNA: TGTGCCAGCGCTCCCCTCGAGGGGTGGTACGAGCAGTACTTC; CDR3 protein: CASAPLEGWYEQYF
V gene: TRBV28; D gene: NA; J gene: TRBJ1-2; clone size: NA; CDR3 DNA: TGTGCCAGCAGTCCCTACCGGTCCAAGAGGAACTATGGCTACACCTTC; CDR3 protein: CASSPYRSKRNYGYTF
V gene: TRBV2; D gene: NA; J gene: TRBJ2-2; clone size: NA; CDR3 DNA: TGTGCCAGCAGTGACAAGGGTTTCGGGGAGCTGTTTTTT; CDR3 protein: CASSDKGFGELFF
V gene: TRBV15; D gene: NA; J gene: TRBJ2-7; clone size: NA; CDR3 DNA: TGTGCCACCAGCGGTTACGAGCAGTACTTC; CDR3 protein: CATSGYEQYF
V gene: TRBV4-1; D gene: NA; J gene: TRBJ2-7; clone size: NA; CDR3 DNA: TGCGCCAGCCGGCCGGCCCAGGGGACCAACGAGCAGTACTTC; CDR3 protein: CASRPAQGTNEQYF
V gene: TRBV7-3; D gene: NA; J gene: TRBJ1-3; clone size: few; CDR3 DNA: TGTGCCAGCAGCTTAAGGGGGCAACCCGGAAACACCATATATTTT; CDR3 protein: CASSLRGQPGNTIYF
V gene: TRBV19; D gene: NA; J gene: TRBJ2-7; clone size: NA; CDR3 DNA: TGTGCCAGTAGCCTTCAGCAGGCGAACTCCTACGAGCAGTACTTC; CDR3 protein: CASSLQQANSYEQYF
V gene: TRBV20-1; D gene: TRBD2; J gene: TRBJ2-1; clone size: many; CDR3 DNA: TGCAGTGCTAGCGGGAGGGCCGATGAGCAGTTCTTC; CDR3 protein: CSASGRADEQFF
V gene: TRBV12-3/TRBV12-4; D gene: TRBD1; J gene: TRBJ1-5; clone size: few; CDR3 DNA: TGTGCCAGCAGCGGGACAGGGAGTCCCCTTAGCAATCAGCCCCAGCATTTT; CDR3 protein: CASSGTGSPLSNQPQHF
V gene: TRBV7-2; D gene: NA; J gene: TRBJ2-2; clone size: few; CDR3 DNA: TGTGCCAGCAGCGTGGGCGGGCCGGTTTCCGGGGAGCTGTTTTTT; CDR3 protein: CASSVGGPVSGELFF
V gene: TRBV5-1; D gene: NA; J gene: TRBJ1-1; clone size: NA; CDR3 DNA: TGCGCCAGCAGCCTTGAGCTGACGGGCTTGAACACTGAAGCTTTCTTT; CDR3 protein: CASSLELTGLNTEAFF
V gene: TRBV5-1; D gene: TRBD2; J gene: TRBJ2-1; clone size: many; CDR3 DNA: TGCGCCAGCAGGTCGGGACTAGCGGCCTACAATGAGCAGTTCTTC; CDR3 protein: CASRSGLAAYNEQFF
V gene: TRBV7-9; D gene: NA; J gene: TRBJ2-4; clone size: few; CDR3 DNA: TGTGCCAGCAGCTTACCGATGGACATTCAGTACTTC; CDR3 protein: CASSLPMDIQYF
V gene: TRBV4-1; D gene: NA; J gene: TRBJ1-3; clone size: few; CDR3 DNA: TGCGCCAGCAGCCTATTTCTAATCTCTGGAAACACCATATATTTT; CDR3 protein: CASSLFLISGNTIYF
V gene: TRBV29-1; D gene: NA; J gene: TRBJ1-3; clone size: NA; CDR3 DNA: TGCAGCGTTGGTTCAGGATCTGGAAACACCATATATTTT; CDR3 protein: CSVGSGSGNTIYF
V gene: TRBV30; D gene: NA; J gene: TRBJ2-1; clone size: NA; CDR3 DNA: TGTGCCTGGAATCTTAATGGGGCCGGAGGGGAGCAGTTCTTC; CDR3 protein: CAWNLNGAGGEQFF
V gene: TRBV20-1; D gene: NA; J gene: TRBJ2-2; clone size: NA; CDR3 DNA: TGCAGTGCGCAAGGAGGGACAGCGAACACCGGGGAGCTGTTTTTT; CDR3 protein: CSAQGGTANTGELFF
V gene: TRBV20-1; D gene: NA; J gene: TRBJ1-3; clone size: few; CDR3 DNA: TGCAGTGCTAAGGCCGGGACCGCGACTGGAAACACCATATATTTT; CDR3 protein: CSAKAGTATGNTIYF
V gene: TRBV5-1; D gene: TRBD2; J gene: TRBJ2-1; clone size: few; CDR3 DNA: TGCGCCAGCAGCTTGGAGCTAGCGGGACCACCACCCAATGAGCAGTTCTTC; CDR3 protein: CASSLELAGPPPNEQFF
V gene: TRBV5-1; D gene: TRBD1; J gene: TRBJ2-4; clone size: many; CDR3 DNA: TGCGCCAGCAGCTTGAACGAACAGGGGCCGGCGAACATTCAGTACTTC; CDR3 protein: CASSLNEQGPANIQYF
V gene: TRBV19; D gene: TRBD1; J gene: TRBJ1-1; clone size: once; CDR3 DNA: TGTGCCAGTAGTTGGACAGGGTGGACTGAAGCTTTCTTT; CDR3 protein: CASSWTGWTEAFF
V gene: TRBV21-1; D gene: NA; J gene: TRBJ1-5; clone size: few; CDR3 DNA: TGTGCCAGCAGCAAAGAAAAGTATGGAGGATGGAATCAGCCCCAGCATTTT; CDR3 protein: CASSKEKYGGWNQPQHF
V gene: TRBV11-2; D gene: NA; J gene: TRBJ1-1; clone size: few; CDR3 DNA: TGTGCCAGCAGCCTGTGGATCCTGAACACTGAAGCTTTCTTT; CDR3 protein: CASSLWILNTEAFF